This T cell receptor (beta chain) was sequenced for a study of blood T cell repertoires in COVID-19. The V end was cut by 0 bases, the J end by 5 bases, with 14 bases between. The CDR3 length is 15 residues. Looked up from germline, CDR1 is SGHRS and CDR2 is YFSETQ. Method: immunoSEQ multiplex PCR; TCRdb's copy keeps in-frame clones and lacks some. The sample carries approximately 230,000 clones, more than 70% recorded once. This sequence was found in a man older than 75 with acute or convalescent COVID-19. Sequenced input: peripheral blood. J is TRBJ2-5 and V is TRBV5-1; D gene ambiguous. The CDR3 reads CASSLAGSSLETQYF. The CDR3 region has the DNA TGCGCCAGCAGCTTGGCCGGGTCAAGCCTGGAGACCCAGTACTTC.